This T cell receptor (beta chain) was retrieved from a study of blood T cell repertoires in COVID-19. Per the germline V gene, CDR1 is KGHSH and CDR2 is LQKENI. Trimming pared 1 base from V and 4 bases from J, leaving 15 bases between. This CDR3 has 16 amino acids. Original analysis: By means of reference gene primer amplification, nucleated cell counts were estimated. Data came from immunoSEQ multiplex PCR; TCRdb stores just in-frame clones and leaves some out. The V and J calls and clone size were taken over from that table, and D and trimming were inferred from the DNA. The sample contains tens of thousands of clones, approximately 79% of which appear only once. This clone has only a few counts.

The source material was peripheral blood. The V gene is TRBV18, the J gene TRBJ2-3, with D perhaps matching TRBD2 (6 bases). This TCR came from a human donor with acute or convalescent COVID-19. The donor label of this sample is uncertain. DNA for the CDR3: TGTGCCAGCTCACCACTTAACGGGAGAGCGGCAGATACGCAGTATTTT. The encoded protein is CASSPLNGRAADTQYF.